A single sample is the source of the 18 T cell receptor beta chains below, sequenced in a study of cytomegalovirus exposure and HLA in healthy donors. In the PCR, 60 Vbeta and 13 Jbeta primers were used. Using immunoSEQ multiplex PCR, the repertoire was profiled, and TCRdb retains in-frame clones only, with some absent. The sample carries some 180,000 clones, almost 75% recorded once. The sequencing sample was made of PBMCs. The receptor set was obtained from a woman between 18 and 29 years old in good health and CMV-seropositive.

Written as DNA, the CDR3 is TGTGCCAGCAGCTCTAACGCGGGACAGGAGACCTACGAGCAGTACTTC. Translated, it gives CASSSNAGQETYEQYF. This sequence joins TRBV13 and TRBJ2-7, with TRBD1 matching over 8 bases. The J segment lost 2 bases and the V segment lost 4 bases, leaving 10 bases of the junction unmatched. CDR3 size: 16 residues. The germline V gene encodes CDR1 PRHDT and CDR2 FYEKMQ (reference sequence). The whole variable domain, remainder taken from reference TRBV13 and TRBJ2-7, is AAGVIQSPRHLIKEKRETATLKCYPIPRHDTVYWYQQGPGQDPQFLISFYEKMQSDKGSIPDRFSAQQFSDYHSELNMSSLELGDSALYFCASSSNAGQETYEQYFGPGTRLTVT.

The J gene is TRBJ2-3, the V gene TRBV11-3, with TRBD1 as a possible D gene (6 bases). Germline CDR1 SGHNT, CDR2 YENEEA. Deletions cut 4 bases from V and 5 bases from J, with 16 bases between. The CDR3 covers 15 residues. The CDR3 loop is CASSSNRVPRDTQYF. The DNA of the CDR3 is TGTGCCAGCAGCTCTAACAGGGTGCCCCGAGATACGCAGTATTTT.

J is TRBJ2-1 and V is TRBV27, with 7 nucleotides matching TRBD2. The CDR3 consists of 16 residues. V was pared by 7 bases and J by 3 bases, with 12 bases of the junction left unmatched. The germline V gene encodes CDR1 MNHEY and CDR2 SMNVEV (reference sequence). CDR3 protein: CASTRSSGAIYNEQFF. The CDR3 nucleotides are TGTGCCAGCACAAGGTCAAGCGGGGCCATCTACAATGAGCAGTTCTTC.

This rearrangement joins TRBV18 to TRBJ1-2, with TRBD1 matching over 7 bases. The germline CDR1 and CDR2 sequences are KGHSH and LQKENI. Germline trimming cut 1 base from V and 0 bases from J; bases unmatched to any gene: 8. The CDR3 is made up of 17 amino acids. The CDR3 region has the DNA TGTGCCAGCTCACCACTATCTCCCGGGACAGCTAACTATGGCTACACCTTC. Encoded protein: CASSPLSPGTANYGYTF.

The gene calls are TRBV29-1 and TRBJ2-3; D ambiguous. V lost 0 bases and J 6 bases, leaving 13 bases between the germline ends. The germline V gene encodes CDR1 SQVTM and CDR2 ANQGSEA. This CDR3 has 14 amino acids. The CDR3 DNA reads TGCAGCGTTGAAGATAAAGTCACTCGGGATACGCAGTATTTT. Encoded protein: CSVEDKVTRDTQYF.

CDR3 nucleotide sequence: TGCGCCAGCAGCTTGGCTCTATCTAGCGGAACAGATACGCAGTATTTT. As protein: CASSLALSSGTDTQYF. The V gene is TRBV5-1, the J gene TRBJ2-3; 7 nucleotides match TRBD2. Losses at the gene ends were 0 bases for V and 3 bases for J; bases not matched to a gene: 7. The CDR3 sequence is 16 residues long. Germline-derived CDR1 and CDR2 are SGHRS and YFSETQ. The full variable domain, in which reference TRBV5-1 and TRBJ2-3 provide the parts outside the CDR3, is KAGVTQTPRYLIKTRGQQVTLSCSPISGHRSVSWYQQTPGQGLQFLFEYFSETQRNKGNFPGRFSGRQFSNSRSEMNVSTLELGDSALYLCASSLALSSGTDTQYFGPGTRLTVL.

V usage is TRBV29-1 and J usage is TRBJ2-1; 8 bases line up with TRBD2. Looked up from germline, CDR1 is SQVTM and CDR2 is ANQGSEA. V was pared by 3 bases and J by 4 bases, with 5 bases of the junction left unmatched. This CDR3 spans 14 amino acids. The CDR3 loop reads CSVDFAGGYNEQFF. DNA for the CDR3: TGCAGCGTTGACTTCGCGGGGGGTTACAATGAGCAGTTCTTC.

The chain recombines TRBV9 with TRBJ2-1; 9 bases are shared with TRBD1. The CDR3 has 16 residues. Germline assignment: CDR1 SGDLS and CDR2 YYNGEE. J lost 1 base, V lost 3 bases, and 5 bases had no gene match. For the CDR3, the DNA is TGTGCCAGCAGCGCGGCCGGGACAGGGTCCTACAATGAGCAGTTCTTC. Translating it yields CASSAAGTGSYNEQFF. The full variable domain, with the rest looked up from reference TRBV9 and TRBJ2-1, is DSGVTQTPKHLITATGQRVTLRCSPRSGDLSVYWYQQSLDQGLQFLIQYYNGEERAKGNILERFSAQQFPDLHSELNLSSLELGDSALYFCASSAAGTGSYNEQFFGPGTRLTVL.

The chain carries TRBV9 and TRBJ2-5, with 9 bases fitting TRBD2. V lost 2 bases and J lost 5; bases outside the gene matches: 7. In germline, CDR1 is SGDLS, CDR2 YYNGEE. The CDR3 is 15 amino acids. Here the CDR3 DNA reads TGTGCCAGCAGCGTCCATGCGGGGGGGCGGGAGACCCAGTACTTC. Translating it yields CASSVHAGGRETQYF.

This clone was observed a handful of times. V and J are TRBV18 and TRBJ1-2; tentatively, D is TRBD1 (5 bases). The V gene's germline CDR1 is KGHSH and CDR2 LQKENI. The ends were cut back, 4 bases at V and 8 bases at J, with 17 bases in the middle. This CDR3 contains 14 residues. The DNA for the CDR3 is TGTGCCAGCTCACGCATAGACAGATCTTTCGGCTACACCTTC. This sequence encodes CASSRIDRSFGYTF.

The chain couples TRBV6-5 to TRBJ2-5; D is perhaps TRBD1 (6 bases). Trimming removed 6 bases from V and 1 base from J, with 12 bases in between. The CDR3 sequence is 14 residues long. Germline CDR1 reads MNHEY; CDR2 reads SVGAGI. CDR3 amino acids: CASSIRGFQETQYF. In nucleotides, the CDR3 is TGTGCCAGCAGCATTAGGGGGTTCCAAGAGACCCAGTACTTC.

The rearrangement uses TRBV7-9 and TRBJ1-1; 8 bases agree with TRBD1. Per germline, CDR1 SEHNR and CDR2 FQNEAQ (reference sequence). The junction had 6 bases not matched to a gene; V was cut back by 5 bases and J by 1 base. CDR3 length: 15 residues. The CDR3 nucleotides are TGTGCCAGCAGCCCTGGGACAGGTTCGAACACTGAAGCTTTCTTT. Residues: CASSPGTGSNTEAFF.

The V gene is TRBV5-4, the J gene TRBJ2-5, with D possibly matching TRBD2 (6 bases). The last part of the DNA fits TRBJ2-7 better; the J call may be wrong. This CDR3 has 14 amino acids. CDR1 is SGHNT and CDR2 is YYREEE in the germline V gene (reference sequence). DNA of the CDR3: TGTGCCAGCAGCTTGCTGGCGGGGATCGGCGAGCAGTACTTC. This sequence encodes CASSLLAGIGEQYF.

This clone was counted only a few times. The chain recombines TRBV5-1 with TRBJ2-3, with TRBD2 matching 7 bases. Germline V gives CDR1 SGHRS, CDR2 YFSETQ. V lost 0 bases and J lost 5; bases outside the gene matches: 6. CDR3 length: 15 amino acids. For the CDR3, the DNA is TGCGCCAGCAGCTTGGAGGTGGGGGGGTTAGATACGCAGTATTTT. Protein sequence: CASSLEVGGLDTQYF.

J is TRBJ2-5 and V is TRBV10-3, with D uncertain. The CDR3 is made up of 14 amino acids. Germline V gives CDR1 ENHRY, CDR2 SYGVKD. V lost 4 bases, J lost 3 bases, and 12 bases lay in between. The CDR3 DNA is TGTGCCATCAGTGGAGGCACTGAAAAAGAGACCCAGTACTTC. It yields the protein CAISGGTEKETQYF.

The chain links TRBV5-1 to TRBJ1-2; 8 nucleotides agree with TRBD1. This CDR3 has 15 amino acids. Germline V gene lookup returns CDR1 SGHRS and CDR2 YFSETQ. V lost 2 bases and J lost 3; bases outside the gene matches: 6. In DNA, the CDR3 is TGCGCCAGCAGCTTACGGACAGGGACCTACTATGGCTACACCTTC. Its translation is CASSLRTGTYYGYTF.

The chain employs TRBV7-8 and TRBJ2-3; 8 nucleotides line up with TRBD2. The CDR3 is made up of 17 amino acids. V dropped 5 bases and J dropped 2; count of bases not matched to a gene: 12. The germline V gene has CDR1 SGHVS and CDR2 FQNEAQ. The CDR3 nucleotides are TGTGCCAGCAGCCCTAACCCGGGCGGGGGGTTCACAGATACGCAGTATTTT. As protein: CASSPNPGGGFTDTQYF.

This clone was observed once. J is TRBJ2-2 and V is TRBV7-8, with 10 nucleotides matching TRBD2. This CDR3 is built from 16 residues. Germline lookup yields CDR1 SGHVS and CDR2 FQNEAQ. Losses at the gene ends were 2 bases for V and 4 bases for J; bases not matched to a gene: 4. CDR3 nucleotide sequence: TGTGCCAGCAGCTTAACACTAGCGGGGTCCACCGGGGAGCTGTTTTTT. Translation gives CASSLTLAGSTGELFF.